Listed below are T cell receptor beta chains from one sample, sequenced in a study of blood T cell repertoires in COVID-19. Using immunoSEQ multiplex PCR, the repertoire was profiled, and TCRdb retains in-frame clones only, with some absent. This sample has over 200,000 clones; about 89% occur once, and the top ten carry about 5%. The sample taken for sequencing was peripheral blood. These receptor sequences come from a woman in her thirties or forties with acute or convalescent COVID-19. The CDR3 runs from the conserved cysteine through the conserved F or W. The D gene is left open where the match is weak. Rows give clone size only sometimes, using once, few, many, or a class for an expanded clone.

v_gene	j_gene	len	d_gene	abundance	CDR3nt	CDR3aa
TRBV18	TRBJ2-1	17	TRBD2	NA	TGTGCCAGCTCACCACTCCAACGGGCTAGCGGCGGCAATGAGCAGTTCTTC	CASSPLQRASGGNEQFF
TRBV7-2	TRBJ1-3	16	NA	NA	TGTGCCAGCAGCTTAAGGGGCTTGGGCCCTGGAAACACCATATATTTT	CASSLRGLGPGNTIYF
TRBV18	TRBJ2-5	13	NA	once	TGTGCCAGCTCACCAGGGGGGCAAGAGACCCAGTACTTC	CASSPGGQETQYF
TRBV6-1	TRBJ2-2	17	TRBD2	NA	TGTGCCAGCAGTGAACCGCGGGGGTCGGCCGGTACCGGGGAGCTGTTTTTT	CASSEPRGSAGTGELFF
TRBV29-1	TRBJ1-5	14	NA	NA	TGCAGCGTTGGGCTAGGACAGTACAATCAGCCCCAGCATTTT	CSVGLGQYNQPQHF
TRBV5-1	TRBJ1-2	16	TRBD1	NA	TGCGCCAGCAGCTCAGCACAGGGGCCGCTTAACTATGGCTACACCTTC	CASSSAQGPLNYGYTF
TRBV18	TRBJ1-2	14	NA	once	TGTGCCAGCTCACCACCTTACGGAATGGAGGGCTACACCTTC	CASSPPYGMEGYTF
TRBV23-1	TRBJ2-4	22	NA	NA	TGCGCCAGCAGTCAATTTTTGTGGGGGCTCTCCGCCTTTCCCCTAGATAAAAACATTCAGTACTTC	CASSQFLWGLSAFPLDKNIQYF
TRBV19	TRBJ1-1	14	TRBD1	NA	TGTGCCAGTAGGGGACAGGGGGCGCGTACTGAAGCTTTCTTT	CASRGQGARTEAFF
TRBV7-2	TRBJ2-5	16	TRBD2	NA	TGTGCCAGCAGCTTCCAGGGACTAGCGGTCCAAGAGACCCAGTACTTC	CASSFQGLAVQETQYF
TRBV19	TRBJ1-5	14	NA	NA	TGTGCCAGTAGTATTCGGACAGGCAATCAGCCCCAGCATTTT	CASSIRTGNQPQHF
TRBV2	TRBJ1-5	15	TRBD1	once	TGTGCCAGCCATACTAACAGGGGTTCAAGTCAGCCCCAGCATTTT	CASHTNRGSSQPQHF
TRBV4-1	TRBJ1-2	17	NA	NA	TGCGCCAGCAGCCAGGGCGTTTACCAGTTAGCTAACTATGGCTACACCTTC	CASSQGVYQLANYGYTF
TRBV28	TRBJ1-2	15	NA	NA	TGTGCCAGCAGGAGATACAGGGAGATGGACTATGGCTACACCTTC	CASRRYREMDYGYTF
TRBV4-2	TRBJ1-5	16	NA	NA	TGTGCCAGCAGCCAAGATATACAGTATAGCAATCAGCCCCAGCATTTT	CASSQDIQYSNQPQHF
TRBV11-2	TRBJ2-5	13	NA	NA	TGTGCCAGCAGTACCGGGACTGCGGGGACCCAGTACTTC	CASSTGTAGTQYF
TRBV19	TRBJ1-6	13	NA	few	TGTGCCAGTAGTATTCTAGACAGACCACCCCTCCACTTT	CASSILDRPPLHF
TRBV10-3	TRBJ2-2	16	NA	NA	TGTGCCATCAGTGAGTCGACCGGGGGTCGGACCGGGGAGCTGTTTTTT	CAISESTGGRTGELFF
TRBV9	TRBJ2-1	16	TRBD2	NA	TGTGCCAGCAGCTTCCACCCAAAGCGGGGGTACAATGAGCAGTTCTTC	CASSFHPKRGYNEQFF
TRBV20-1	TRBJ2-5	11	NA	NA	TGCAGTGCTCAGGGGTGGGAGACCCAGTACTTC	CSAQGWETQYF
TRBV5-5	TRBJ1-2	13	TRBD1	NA	TGTGCCAGCAGCTTAGGGACAGGGTATGGCTACACCTTC	CASSLGTGYGYTF
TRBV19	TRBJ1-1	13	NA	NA	TGTGCCAGTAGTATTCGGTGGGCCACTGAAGCTTTCTTT	CASSIRWATEAFF
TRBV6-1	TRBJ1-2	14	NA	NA	TGTGCCAGCAGTGAAGCGACAGCTAACTATGGCTACACCTTC	CASSEATANYGYTF
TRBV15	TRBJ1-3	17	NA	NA	TGTGCCACCAGCAGAGATCTGGTCGGGGGCTCTGGAAACACCATATATTTT	CATSRDLVGGSGNTIYF
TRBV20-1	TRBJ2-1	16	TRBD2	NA	TGCAGTGCTAGTGGTCGGGGACTAGCGGGCCTAAATGAGCAGTTCTTC	CSASGRGLAGLNEQFF
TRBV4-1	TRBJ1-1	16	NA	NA	TGCGCCAGCAGCCAAGGTGCGGTCAACATGAACACTGAAGCTTTCTTT	CASSQGAVNMNTEAFF
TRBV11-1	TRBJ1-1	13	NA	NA	TGTGCCAGCAGCTTCAAGGGGGACACTGAAGCTTTCTTT	CASSFKGDTEAFF
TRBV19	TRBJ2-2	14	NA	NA	TGTGCCAGTAGTATGGGCAGGGACACCGGGGAGCTGTTTTTT	CASSMGRDTGELFF
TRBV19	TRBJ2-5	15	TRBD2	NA	TGTGCCAGTTCTAGCGGGGGGGCCGTTTGGGAGACCCAGTACTTC	CASSSGGAVWETQYF
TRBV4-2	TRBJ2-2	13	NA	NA	TGTGCCAGCGCCACCCGACTATCCGGGGAGCTGTTTTTT	CASATRLSGELFF
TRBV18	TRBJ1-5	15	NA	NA	TGTGCCAGCTCACCCGCGGACAGTAGCAATCAGCCCCAGCATTTT	CASSPADSSNQPQHF
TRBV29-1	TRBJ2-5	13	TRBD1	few	TGCAGCGTGGACAGGGGGAGTGGGGAGACCCAGTACTTC	CSVDRGSGETQYF
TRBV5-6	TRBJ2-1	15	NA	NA	TGTGCCAGCGGGGCGGTCCGGGCTTCCTACAATGAGCAGTTCTTC	CASGAVRASYNEQFF
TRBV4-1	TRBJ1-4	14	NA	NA	TGCGCCAGCAGCCAGCCGAACCGGGGAGAAAAACTGTTTTTT	CASSQPNRGEKLFF
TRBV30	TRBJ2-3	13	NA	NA	TGTGCCTGGAGTAAGGGGGTGGGAGATACGCAGTATTTT	CAWSKGVGDTQYF
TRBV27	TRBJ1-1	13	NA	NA	TGTGCCAGCAGTTTAATGGGCAGAACTGAAGCTTTCTTT	CASSLMGRTEAFF
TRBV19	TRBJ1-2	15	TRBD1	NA	TGTGCCAGTAGTATGTGGGACAGGTCTAACTATGGCTACACCTTC	CASSMWDRSNYGYTF
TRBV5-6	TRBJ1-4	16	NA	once	TGTGCCAGCAGCTGGGGTTCGTCAGGGCTTCACGAAAAACTGTTTTTT	CASSWGSSGLHEKLFF
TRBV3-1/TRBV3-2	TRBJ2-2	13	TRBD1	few	TGTGCCAGCAGCCTCCAGGGGGTGGGGGAGCTGTTTTTT	CASSLQGVGELFF
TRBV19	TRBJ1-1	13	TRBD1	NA	TGTGCCAGTAGGGACAGGAGGAACACTGAAGCTTTCTTT	CASRDRRNTEAFF
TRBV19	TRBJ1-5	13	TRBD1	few	TGTGCCAGTAGCCGACAGGGTGGACAGCCCCAGCATTTT	CASSRQGGQPQHF
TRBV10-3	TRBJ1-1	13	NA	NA	TGTGCCATCAGCGAACAGGTCAACACTGAAGCTTTCTTT	CAISEQVNTEAFF
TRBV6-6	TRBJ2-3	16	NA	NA	TGTGCCAGCAGTTACCCTCCTGGAGATAGCACAGATACGCAGTATTTT	CASSYPPGDSTDTQYF
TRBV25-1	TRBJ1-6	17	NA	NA	TGTGCCAGCAGTGAAATCCAACGACGAGAAGGGGATTCACCCCTCCACTTT	CASSEIQRREGDSPLHF
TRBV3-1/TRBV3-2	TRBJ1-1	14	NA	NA	TGTGCCAGCAGCCAAGTACAGGGGAACACTGAAGCTTTCTTT	CASSQVQGNTEAFF
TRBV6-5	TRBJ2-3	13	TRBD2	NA	TGTGCCAGCGATTGGGAGGGACTAGATACGCAGTATTTT	CASDWEGLDTQYF
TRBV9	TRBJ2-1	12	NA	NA	TGTGCCAGCAGCGTAGTAGGAGGGAGGCAGTTCTTC	CASSVVGGRQFF
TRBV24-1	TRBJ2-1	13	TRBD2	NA	TGTGCCACGAGCGGGGGGGGGTACAATGAGCAGTTCTTC	CATSGGGYNEQFF
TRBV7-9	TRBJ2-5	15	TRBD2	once	TGTGCCAGCAGCCCAAACAGCGGGGGCCAAGAGACCCAGTACTTC	CASSPNSGGQETQYF
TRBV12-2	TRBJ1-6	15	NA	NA	TGTGCAAGTCGCTTAGGGGACAGGGTGGATTCACCCCTCCACTTT	CASRLGDRVDSPLHF
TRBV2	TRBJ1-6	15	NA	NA	TGTGCCAGCAGTTCCGATCAGGGAGGGAATTCACCCCTCCACTTT	CASSSDQGGNSPLHF